At least ten counts were recorded for the clone carrying this T cell receptor (beta chain). The target antigen is unknown. The V gene end was trimmed by 7 bases and the J gene end by 4 bases; junction bases not matched to a gene: 6. This CDR3 is 14 amino acids long. From germline, CDR1 is MNHNS and CDR2 SASEGT. Via MiXCR, TCRdb re-called the reads, giving one row per CDR3 protein. The data show approximately 70,000 distinct CDR3 sequences, 20% to 25% seen once. These data belong to a study of T cell repertoires in cytomegalovirus infection. Turning to the study itself: Matching HLA type and CMV infection were both indicated by public TCR beta signatures. Study-wide findings and caveats: There were carriers of CMV plus the relevant HLA, and cumulative public TCR beta family frequency identified them.

Material for sequencing was PBMCs, sequenced either directly or after in vitro stimulation (not recorded which). The sequence derives from a human donor in good health (CMV status not recorded). Some clones in this sample may be carry-over from other donors' samples. The V and J genes are TRBV6-1 and TRBJ2-7, with TRBD1 matching over 11 bases. As DNA, the CDR3 is TGTGCCAGCAATAAGGACAGGGGGCGATACGAGCAGTACTTC. Translation gives CASNKDRGRYEQYF.